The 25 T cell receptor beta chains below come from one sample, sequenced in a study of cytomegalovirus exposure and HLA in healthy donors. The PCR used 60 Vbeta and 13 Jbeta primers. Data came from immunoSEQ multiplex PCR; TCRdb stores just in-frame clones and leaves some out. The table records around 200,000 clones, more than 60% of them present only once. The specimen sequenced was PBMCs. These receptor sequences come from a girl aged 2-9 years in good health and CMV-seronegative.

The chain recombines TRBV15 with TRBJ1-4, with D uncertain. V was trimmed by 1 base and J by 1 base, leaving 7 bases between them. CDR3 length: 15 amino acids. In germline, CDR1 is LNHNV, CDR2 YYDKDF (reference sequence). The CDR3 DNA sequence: TGTGCCACCAGCAGAGTTGGAGGAACTAATGAAAAACTGTTTTTT. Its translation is CATSRVGGTNEKLFF.

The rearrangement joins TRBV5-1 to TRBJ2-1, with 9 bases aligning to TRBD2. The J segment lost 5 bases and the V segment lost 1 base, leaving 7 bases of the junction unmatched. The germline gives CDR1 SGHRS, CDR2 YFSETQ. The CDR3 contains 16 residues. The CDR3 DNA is TGCGCCAGCAGCTTGAGCGGTGCGGGGGGGCACAATGAGCAGTTCTTC. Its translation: CASSLSGAGGHNEQFF.

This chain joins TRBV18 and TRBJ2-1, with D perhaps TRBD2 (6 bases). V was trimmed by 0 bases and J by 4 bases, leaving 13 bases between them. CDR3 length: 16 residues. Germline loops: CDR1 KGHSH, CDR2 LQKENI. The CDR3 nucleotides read TGTGCCAGCTCACCACCGGGGACTCCCAGGTACAATGAGCAGTTCTTC. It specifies CASSPPGTPRYNEQFF. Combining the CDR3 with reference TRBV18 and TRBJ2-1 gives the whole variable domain NAGVMQNPRHLVRRRGQEARLRCSPMKGHSHVYWYRQLPEEGLKFMVYLQKENIIDESGMPKERFSAEFPKEGPSILRIQQVVRGDSAAYFCASSPPGTPRYNEQFFGPGTRLTVL.

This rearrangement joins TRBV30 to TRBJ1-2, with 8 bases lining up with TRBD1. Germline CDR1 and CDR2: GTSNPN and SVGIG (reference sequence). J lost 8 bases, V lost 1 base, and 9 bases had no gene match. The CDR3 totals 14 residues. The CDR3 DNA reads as TGTGCCTGGAGTGCCCAGACAGGGGCCAAGGGCTACACCTTC. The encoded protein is CAWSAQTGAKGYTF.

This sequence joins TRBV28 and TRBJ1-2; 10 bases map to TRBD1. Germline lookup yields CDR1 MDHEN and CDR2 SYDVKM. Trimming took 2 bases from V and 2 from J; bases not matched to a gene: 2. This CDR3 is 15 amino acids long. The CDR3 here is CASSLGTGANYGYTF. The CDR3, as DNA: TGTGCCAGCAGTTTAGGGACAGGGGCGAACTATGGCTACACCTTC.

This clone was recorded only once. In DNA form, the CDR3 reads TGTGCCAGCAGTTTATCCGCGGGAGGGCGGGGCGAGCAGTACTTC. Residues: CASSLSAGGRGEQYF. This sequence joins TRBV27 and TRBJ2-7; TRBD2 matches 9 bases. The trim removed 0 bases at V and 6 bases at J, leaving 6 bases unmatched. Germline lookup yields CDR1 MNHEY and CDR2 SMNVEV (reference sequence). The CDR3 runs to 15 residues.

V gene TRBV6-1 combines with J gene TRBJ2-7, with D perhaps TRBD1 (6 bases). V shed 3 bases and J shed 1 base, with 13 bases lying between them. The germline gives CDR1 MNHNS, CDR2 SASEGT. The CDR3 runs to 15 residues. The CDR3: CASSDMQGLSYEQYF. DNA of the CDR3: TGTGCCAGCAGTGATATGCAGGGGCTATCCTACGAGCAGTACTTC.

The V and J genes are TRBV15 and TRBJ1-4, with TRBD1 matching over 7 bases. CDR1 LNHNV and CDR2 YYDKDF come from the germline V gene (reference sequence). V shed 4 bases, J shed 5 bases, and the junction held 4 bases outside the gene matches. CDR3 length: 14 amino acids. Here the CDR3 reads CATSKTGINEKLFF. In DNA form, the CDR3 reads TGTGCCACCAGCAAGACAGGGATAAATGAAAAACTGTTTTTT.

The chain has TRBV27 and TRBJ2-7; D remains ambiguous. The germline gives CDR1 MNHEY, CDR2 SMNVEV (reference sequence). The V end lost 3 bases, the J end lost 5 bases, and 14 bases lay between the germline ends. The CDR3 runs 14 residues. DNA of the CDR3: TGTGCCAGCAGTTTGATTAGCTCTGAAAACGAGCAGTACTTC. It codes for CASSLISSENEQYF.

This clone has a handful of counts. Here the CDR3 DNA reads TGTGCCAGCAGCCCACCGGGGAACAATGAGCAGTTCTTC. Encoded protein: CASSPPGNNEQFF. This chain connects TRBV9 to TRBJ2-1; tentative D call: TRBD2 (5 bases). CDR1 is SGDLS, CDR2 YYNGEE, per germline. This CDR3 contains 13 residues. Trimming took 4 bases from V and 5 from J, leaving 10 bases between them. Full variable domain (rest looked up from reference TRBV9 and TRBJ2-1): DSGVTQTPKHLITATGQRVTLRCSPRSGDLSVYWYQQSLDQGLQFLIQYYNGEERAKGNILERFSAQQFPDLHSELNLSSLELGDSALYFCASSPPGNNEQFFGPGTRLTVL.

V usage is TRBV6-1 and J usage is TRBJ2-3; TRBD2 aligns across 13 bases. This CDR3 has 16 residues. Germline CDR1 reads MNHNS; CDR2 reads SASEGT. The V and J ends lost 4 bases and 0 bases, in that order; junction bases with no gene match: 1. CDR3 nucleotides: TGTGCCAGCAGTGTGGGACTAGCGGGGAGCACAGATACGCAGTATTTT. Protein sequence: CASSVGLAGSTDTQYF.

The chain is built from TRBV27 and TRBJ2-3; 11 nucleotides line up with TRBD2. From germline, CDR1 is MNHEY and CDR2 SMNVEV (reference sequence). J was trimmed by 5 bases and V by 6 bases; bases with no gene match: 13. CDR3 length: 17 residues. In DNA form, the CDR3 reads TGTGCCAGCAGGCAAGGAACTAGCGGGAGTCGAGTAGATACGCAGTATTTT. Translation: CASRQGTSGSRVDTQYF.

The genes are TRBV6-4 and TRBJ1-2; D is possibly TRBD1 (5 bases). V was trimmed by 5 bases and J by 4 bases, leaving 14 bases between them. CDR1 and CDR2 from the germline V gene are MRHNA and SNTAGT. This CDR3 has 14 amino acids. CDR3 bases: TGTGCCAGCAGTCAGGGCCCTCTTACCTATGGCTACACCTTC. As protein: CASSQGPLTYGYTF.

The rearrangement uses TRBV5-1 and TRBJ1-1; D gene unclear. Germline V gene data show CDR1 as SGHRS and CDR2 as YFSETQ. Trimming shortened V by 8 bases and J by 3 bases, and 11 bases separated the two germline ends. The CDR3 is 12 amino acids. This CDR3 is CARLRRDTEAFF. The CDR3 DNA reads TGCGCCAGACTCCGAAGAGACACTGAAGCTTTCTTT.

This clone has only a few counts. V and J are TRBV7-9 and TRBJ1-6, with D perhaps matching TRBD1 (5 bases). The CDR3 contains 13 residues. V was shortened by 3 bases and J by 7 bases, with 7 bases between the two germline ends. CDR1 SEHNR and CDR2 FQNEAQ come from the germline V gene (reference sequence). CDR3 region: CASSFGGNSPLHF. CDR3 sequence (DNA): TGTGCCAGCAGCTTCGGGGGGAATTCACCCCTCCACTTT.

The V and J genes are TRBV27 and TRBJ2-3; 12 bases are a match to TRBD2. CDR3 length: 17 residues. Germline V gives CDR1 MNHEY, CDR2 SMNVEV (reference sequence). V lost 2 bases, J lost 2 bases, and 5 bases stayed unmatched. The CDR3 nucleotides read TGTGCCAGCAGTTTAAAAGGACTAGCGGGACCCACAGATACGCAGTATTTT. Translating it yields CASSLKGLAGPTDTQYF.

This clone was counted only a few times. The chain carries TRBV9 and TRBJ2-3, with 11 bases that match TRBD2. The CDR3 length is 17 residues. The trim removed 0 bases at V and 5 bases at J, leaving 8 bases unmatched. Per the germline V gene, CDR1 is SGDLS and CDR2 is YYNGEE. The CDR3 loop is CASSVVVAGGRRDTQYF. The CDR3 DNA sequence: TGTGCCAGCAGCGTAGTAGTAGCGGGGGGGCGGAGAGATACGCAGTATTTT.

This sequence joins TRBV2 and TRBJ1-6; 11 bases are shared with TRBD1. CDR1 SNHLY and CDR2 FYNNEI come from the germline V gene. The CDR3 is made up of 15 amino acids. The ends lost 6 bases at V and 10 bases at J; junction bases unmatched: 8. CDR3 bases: TGTGCCAGCAGGTGGACAGGGGGCGCGTGGTCACCCCTCCACTTT. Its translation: CASRWTGGAWSPLHF.

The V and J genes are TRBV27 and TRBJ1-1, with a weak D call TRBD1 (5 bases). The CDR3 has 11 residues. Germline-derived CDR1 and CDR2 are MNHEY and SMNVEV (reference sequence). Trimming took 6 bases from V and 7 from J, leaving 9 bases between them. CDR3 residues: CASSGGSEAFF. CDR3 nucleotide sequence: TGTGCCAGCAGCGGGGGAAGTGAAGCTTTCTTT.

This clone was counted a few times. CDR3 amino acids: CASSFQGGGPYEQYF. The CDR3 DNA reads TGCGCCAGCAGCTTCCAGGGTGGAGGGCCCTACGAGCAGTACTTC. V usage is TRBV5-1 and J usage is TRBJ2-7; tentative D call: TRBD2 (6 bases). V was pared by 2 bases and J by 2 bases, with 14 bases between. This CDR3 comprises 15 residues. Germline V gene data show CDR1 as SGHRS and CDR2 as YFSETQ. The full variable domain, rest sourced from reference TRBV5-1 and TRBJ2-7, is KAGVTQTPRYLIKTRGQQVTLSCSPISGHRSVSWYQQTPGQGLQFLFEYFSETQRNKGNFPGRFSGRQFSNSRSEMNVSTLELGDSALYLCASSFQGGGPYEQYFGPGTRLTVT.

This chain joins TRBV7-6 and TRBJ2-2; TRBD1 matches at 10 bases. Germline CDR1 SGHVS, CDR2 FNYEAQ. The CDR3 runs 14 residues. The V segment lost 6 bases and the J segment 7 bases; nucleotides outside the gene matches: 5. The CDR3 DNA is TGTGCCAGCAGAAGACAGGGGGCGAGCGGGGAGCTGTTTTTT. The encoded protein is CASRRQGASGELFF.

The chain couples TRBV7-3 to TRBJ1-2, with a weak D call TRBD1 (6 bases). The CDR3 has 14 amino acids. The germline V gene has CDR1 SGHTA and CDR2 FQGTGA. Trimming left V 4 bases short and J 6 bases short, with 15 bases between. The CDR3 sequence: CASSSGTRTDGYTF. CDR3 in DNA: TGTGCCAGCAGCTCCGGGACAAGAACTGATGGCTACACCTTC.

The CDR3 DNA follows: TGTGCCAGCACTCTCGACGGGAGAAGTGAGCAGTACTTC. Protein sequence: CASTLDGRSEQYF. The V and J genes are TRBV6-1 and TRBJ2-7; possible D gene TRBD2, 6 bases. The CDR3 totals 13 residues. Germline V CDR1 and CDR2: MNHNS, SASEGT. V was clipped by 7 bases and J by 7 bases, with 17 bases between them.

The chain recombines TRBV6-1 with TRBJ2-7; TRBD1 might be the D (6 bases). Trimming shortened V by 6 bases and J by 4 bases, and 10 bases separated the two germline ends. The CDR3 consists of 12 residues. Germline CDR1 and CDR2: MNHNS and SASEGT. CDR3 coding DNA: TGTGCCAGCAGAGAAAGGGGGTACGAGCAGTACTTC. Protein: CASRERGYEQYF.

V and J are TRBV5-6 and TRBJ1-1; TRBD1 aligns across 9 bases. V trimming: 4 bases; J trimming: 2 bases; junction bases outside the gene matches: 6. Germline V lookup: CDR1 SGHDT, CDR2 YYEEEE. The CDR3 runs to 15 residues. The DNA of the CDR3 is TGTGCCAGCAGCCAAATGGGACAGGGAAACACTGAAGCTTTCTTT. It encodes CASSQMGQGNTEAFF.